The entry that follows covers one T cell receptor beta chain sequence. Clones were sequenced by immunoSEQ multiplex PCR, and TCRdb holds only the in-frame ones, with some missing. The data contain about 35,000 clones, around 94% of them singletons. The data were taken from a study of graft-versus-host responses after intestinal transplantation. Germline-derived CDR1 and CDR2 are SGHNT and YYREEE (reference sequence). This CDR3 comprises 17 residues. V lost 0 bases and J lost 9; bases outside the gene matches: 14. The sample here was PBMCs, taken 16 days after intestinal transplant. This TCR came from a human patient who received an intestinal transplant, so some T cells may come from the graft donor. V is TRBV5-4 and J is TRBJ2-1; 8 positions match TRBD2. The DNA for the CDR3 is TGTGCCAGCAGCTTGGCCCCGGGACTAGATTTCCCGTCTGAGCAGTTCTTC. Protein sequence: CASSLAPGLDFPSEQFF.